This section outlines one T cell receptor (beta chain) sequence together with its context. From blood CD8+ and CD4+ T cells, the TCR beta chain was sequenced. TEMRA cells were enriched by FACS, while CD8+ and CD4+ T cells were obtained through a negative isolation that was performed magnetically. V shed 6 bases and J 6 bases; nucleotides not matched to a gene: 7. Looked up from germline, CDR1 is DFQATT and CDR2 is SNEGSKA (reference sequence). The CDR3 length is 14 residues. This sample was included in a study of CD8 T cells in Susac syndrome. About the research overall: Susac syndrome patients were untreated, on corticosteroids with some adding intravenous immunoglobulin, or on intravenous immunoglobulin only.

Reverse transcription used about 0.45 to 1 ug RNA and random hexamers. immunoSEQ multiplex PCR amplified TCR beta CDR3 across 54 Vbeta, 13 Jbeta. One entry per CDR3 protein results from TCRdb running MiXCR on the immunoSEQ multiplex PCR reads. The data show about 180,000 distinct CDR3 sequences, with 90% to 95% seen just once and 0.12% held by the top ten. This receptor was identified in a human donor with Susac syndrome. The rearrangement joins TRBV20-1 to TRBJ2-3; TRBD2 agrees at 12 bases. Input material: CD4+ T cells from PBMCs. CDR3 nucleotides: TGCAGTGCCAAGACTAGCGGGGGTTGGGATACGCAGTATTTT. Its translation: CSAKTSGGWDTQYF.